One and the same sample provided the 22 T cell receptor beta chains below, sequenced in a study of cytomegalovirus exposure and HLA in healthy donors. The primer mix had 60 Vbeta and 13 Jbeta primers. TCRdb's table, derived via immunoSEQ multiplex PCR, lists solely in-frame clones and lacks some. Among 50,000 to 70,000 clones, 55% to 75% were seen once, and the ten largest hold 30% to 35%. Source material: PBMCs. Receptors originate from a man aged 35 to 55 in good health and CMV-seropositive.

The gene calls are TRBV7-3 and TRBJ1-1, with 8 bases that match TRBD1. In germline, CDR1 is SGHTA, CDR2 FQGTGA. This CDR3 region has 17 residues. The J segment lost 3 bases and the V segment lost 5 bases, leaving 14 bases of the junction unmatched. This chain's CDR3 is CASSLIPTGGGYTEAFF. CDR3 nucleotide sequence: TGTGCCAGCAGCCTCATACCAACAGGGGGAGGCTACACTGAAGCTTTCTTT.

The rearrangement links TRBV4-2 to TRBJ1-3, with D perhaps matching TRBD1 (5 bases). The CDR3 is 14 residues long. With 3 bases removed from V and 1 base from J, the gap between germline ends came to 7 bases. The germline V gene has CDR1 LGHNA and CDR2 YNFKEQ. CDR3 loop: CASSHQGSGNTIYF. CDR3 nucleotides: TGTGCCAGCAGCCACCAGGGTTCTGGAAACACCATATATTTT.

This clone was observed once. The chain employs TRBV7-2 and TRBJ2-3, with 10 bases matching TRBD2. The CDR3 totals 16 residues. The germline CDR1 and CDR2 sequences are SGHTA and FQGNSA. J lost 13 bases, V lost 1 base, and 14 bases had no gene match. The CDR3 spells CASSLEKRGGRYAEYF. Here the CDR3 DNA reads TGTGCCAGCAGCTTAGAAAAGCGGGGGGGACGATACGCAGAGTATTTT.

This clone was seen a single time. The chain joins TRBV25-1 to TRBJ1-2; 9 nucleotides match TRBD1. J was trimmed by 8 bases and V by 3 bases; bases with no gene match: 10. The CDR3 runs 15 residues. In germline, CDR1 is MGHDK, CDR2 SYGVNS. This CDR3 reads CASSESPDRGRGYTF. For the CDR3, the DNA is TGTGCCAGCAGTGAGTCTCCGGACAGGGGACGGGGCTACACCTTC.

The V gene is TRBV29-1, the J gene TRBJ2-3; D not resolved. V lost 5 bases and J 3 bases, leaving 15 bases between the germline ends. The CDR3 runs to 14 residues. CDR1 is SQVTM and CDR2 is ANQGSEA in the germline V gene. The CDR3 protein is CSVMETPSTDTQYF. The CDR3 bases are TGCAGCGTTATGGAGACTCCCTCAACAGATACGCAGTATTTT.

This chain uses TRBV19 with TRBJ2-7; 7 bases line up with TRBD1. Germline loops: CDR1 LNHDA, CDR2 SQIVND (reference sequence). CDR3 size: 13 residues. With 5 bases clipped from V and 3 bases from J, the junction kept 4 bases outside the gene matches. The CDR3 is CASSPTGFYEQYF. In nucleotides, the CDR3 is TGTGCCAGTAGTCCGACAGGGTTCTACGAGCAGTACTTC. The complete variable domain, with remaining parts taken from reference TRBV19 and TRBJ2-7, reads DGGITQSPKYLFRKEGQNVTLSCEQNLNHDAMYWYRQDPGQGLRLIYYSQIVNDFQKGDIAEGYSVSREKKESFPLTVTSAQKNPTAFYLCASSPTGFYEQYFGPGTRLTVT.

The V and J genes are TRBV2 and TRBJ1-4; D call uncertain. The CDR3 loop spans 14 amino acids. The V end was cut by 6 bases, the J end by 8 bases, with 16 bases between. Per the germline V gene, CDR1 is SNHLY and CDR2 is FYNNEI. DNA for the CDR3: TGTGCCAGCAGCGCCTTGACGGTGAGGGAAAAACTGTTTTTT. It yields the protein CASSALTVREKLFF.

J is TRBJ2-1 and V is TRBV7-3, with 10 bases that match TRBD2. CDR1 and CDR2 (germline): SGHTA, FQGTGA. Trimming cost V 1 base and J 7 bases; bases outside gene matches: 7. CDR3 length: 16 residues. CDR3 in DNA: TGTGCCAGCAGCTTAAGCCCTAGCGGGGGCTCAAATGAGCAGTTCTTC. It encodes CASSLSPSGGSNEQFF.

The rearrangement links TRBV4-1 to TRBJ1-5, with 9 bases lining up with TRBD1. The length of the CDR3 is 15 residues. V shed 4 bases, J shed 3 bases, and the junction held 4 bases outside the gene matches. Germline-derived CDR1 and CDR2 are MGHRA and YSYEKL. The CDR3 spells CASSRDRGYNQPQHF. The CDR3, as DNA: TGCGCCAGCAGCCGCGACAGGGGGTACAATCAGCCCCAGCATTTT.

In its sample, this clone was seen a few times. This chain's CDR3 is CASSLVASGADTQYF. The CDR3 bases are TGTGCCAGCAGCTTAGTCGCTAGCGGGGCAGATACGCAGTATTTT. The genes are TRBV7-9 and TRBJ2-3; 9 bases agree with TRBD2. This CDR3 contains 15 residues. The junction had 3 bases not matched to a gene; V was cut back by 1 base and J by 4 bases. From germline, CDR1 is SEHNR and CDR2 FQNEAQ (reference sequence).

The chain joins TRBV6-1 to TRBJ2-7; no definite D call. CDR1 is MNHNS, CDR2 SASEGT, per germline. This CDR3 has 15 amino acids. Trimming cost V 4 bases and J 5 bases, with 18 bases left between them. CDR3 loop: CASSGLSDTANEQYF. The CDR3 DNA reads as TGTGCCAGCAGTGGTTTAAGTGACACGGCCAACGAGCAGTACTTC.

The chain joins TRBV6-5 to TRBJ1-1, with TRBD1 matching 7 bases. Germline V gene lookup returns CDR1 MNHEY and CDR2 SVGAGI. V trimming: 2 bases; J trimming: 1 base; junction bases outside the gene matches: 4. CDR3 size: 15 residues. This chain's CDR3 is CASSYEGAPNTEAFF. CDR3 in DNA: TGTGCCAGCAGTTACGAGGGGGCGCCGAACACTGAAGCTTTCTTT.

This clone was found a few times. This sequence joins TRBV7-9 and TRBJ2-1; the match to TRBD2 covers 10 bases. This CDR3 region has 14 residues. From germline, CDR1 is SEHNR and CDR2 FQNEAQ (reference sequence). V dropped 7 bases and J dropped 4; count of bases not matched to a gene: 4. For the CDR3, the DNA is TGTGCCAGCACCGGACTAGCGGAGTACAATGAGCAGTTCTTC. Amino acid sequence: CASTGLAEYNEQFF.

CDR3 nucleotide sequence: TGTGCCAGTAGCCAGGACAGGGCGGGAGGCTACACCTTC. It codes for CASSQDRAGGYTF. This chain joins TRBV19 and TRBJ1-2, with TRBD1 matching over 8 bases. V gave up 6 bases and J gave up 8 bases; unmatched junction bases: 8. This CDR3 is 13 amino acids long. Germline V gene sequence: CDR1 LNHDA, CDR2 SQIVND (reference sequence).

The chain carries TRBV30 and TRBJ2-7; a weak D match, TRBD1 (5 bases). The CDR3 spans 12 residues. Per the germline V gene, CDR1 is GTSNPN and CDR2 is SVGIG (reference sequence). The ends were cut back, 1 base at V and 4 bases at J, with 8 bases in the middle. The CDR3 protein is CAWSGGRYEQYF. In DNA form, the CDR3 reads TGTGCCTGGAGTGGGGGCAGGTACGAGCAGTACTTC.

This chain links TRBV2 with TRBJ1-3, with 7 bases that match TRBD1. Germline V gives CDR1 SNHLY, CDR2 FYNNEI. V trimming: 5 bases; J trimming: 1 base; junction bases outside the gene matches: 11. The CDR3 contains 17 residues. CDR3 bases: TGTGCCAGCAGTATCCTTGGGGACAGTTTATCTGGAAACACCATATATTTT. It specifies CASSILGDSLSGNTIYF.

This chain links TRBV2 with TRBJ2-1, with 8 nucleotides matching TRBD2. Germline loops: CDR1 SNHLY, CDR2 FYNNEI. With V trimmed by 1 base and J by 2 bases, 1 base remained unmatched. The CDR3 consists of 15 residues. The CDR3 nucleotides are TGTGCCAGCAGTGAAGAGGGACTAGCCTACAATGAGCAGTTCTTC. Translated: CASSEEGLAYNEQFF. The whole variable domain, remainder taken from reference TRBV2 and TRBJ2-1, is EPEVTQTPSHQVTQMGQEVILRCVPISNHLYFYWYRQILGQKVEFLVSFYNNEISEKSEIFDDQFSVERPDGSNFTLKIRSTKLEDSAMYFCASSEEGLAYNEQFFGPGTRLTVL.

Only one count was recorded for this clone. The chain couples TRBV19 to TRBJ1-1, with TRBD1 as a possible D gene (5 bases). The germline gives CDR1 LNHDA, CDR2 SQIVND (reference sequence). Trimming stripped 4 bases from V and 3 bases from J, with 15 bases between. The CDR3 extends over 15 amino acids. DNA of the CDR3: TGTGCCAGTAGTACCTCCGGGGGATGGGACACTGAAGCTTTCTTT. It translates to CASSTSGGWDTEAFF.

This clone was counted between two and nine times. The chain couples TRBV10-3 to TRBJ1-2, with TRBD1 matching over 8 bases. V was pared by 0 bases and J by 3 bases, with 9 bases of the junction left unmatched. There are 17 residues in the CDR3. CDR1 is ENHRY and CDR2 is SYGVKD in the germline V gene. The CDR3 loop is CAISESIGQGADYGYTF. CDR3 in DNA: TGTGCCATCAGTGAGTCGATAGGGCAGGGGGCAGACTATGGCTACACCTTC.

The CDR3 here is CASSPEFRGQPQHF. The CDR3 DNA follows: TGTGCCAGCTCACCAGAATTTCGAGGGCAGCCCCAGCATTTT. The chain carries TRBV18 and TRBJ1-5, with D uncertain. The V end was cut by 2 bases, the J end by 7 bases, with 12 bases between. CDR3 length: 14 amino acids. Germline values: CDR1 KGHSH, CDR2 LQKENI.

This clone was seen only a few times. This chain joins TRBV7-3 and TRBJ2-2; weak D call: TRBD1 (7 bases). The CDR3 sequence is 16 residues long. Germline CDR1 reads SGHTA; CDR2 reads FQGTGA. The V end lost 1 base, the J end lost 4 bases, and 13 bases lay between the germline ends. The CDR3 nucleotides are TGTGCCAGCAGCTTAAATGGGGGGACAGTCACCGGGGAGCTGTTTTTT. As protein: CASSLNGGTVTGELFF.

The CDR3 region is CASATGPNTGELFF. CDR3 sequence (DNA): TGTGCCAGCGCGACAGGCCCGAACACCGGGGAGCTGTTTTTT. The chain combines TRBV27 with TRBJ2-2, with a weak D call TRBD1 (6 bases). The CDR3 length is 14 residues. With 8 bases removed from V and 0 bases from J, the gap between germline ends came to 10 bases. Germline CDR1 MNHEY, CDR2 SMNVEV (reference sequence).